Below are 19 T cell receptor beta chains sequenced from a single sample in a study of CD4 and CD8 cells across lung adenocarcinoma regions. TCRdb used MiXCR to reprocess the PCR reads, holding one entry per CDR3 protein. The sample lists about 23,000 distinct CDR3 sequences, about 51% seen once, with about a fifth in the top ten. The source material was CD4+ T cells from the center of a lung tumor. The receptor source for this set is a male donor with lung adenocarcinoma. The CD4 and CD8 labels of this study may be unreliable.

This clonotype showed up many times. V is TRBV10-1 and J is TRBJ2-1; 7 nucleotides line up with TRBD1. The better agreement between TRBJ2-5 and the DNA end casts doubt on the J call. The CDR3 covers 13 residues. Germline V gene data show CDR1 as WNHNN and CDR2 as SYGVQD (reference sequence). The CDR3 here is CASSLGGQETQYF. In nucleotides, the CDR3 is TGCGCCAGCAGCCTAGGGGGCCAGGAGACCCAGTACTTC.

This chain joins TRBV5-6 and TRBJ2-1; D is uncertain. V shed 5 bases and J shed 1 base, with 7 bases lying between them. This CDR3 is 13 amino acids long. The germline gives CDR1 SGHDT, CDR2 YYEEEE. In nucleotides, the CDR3 is TGTGCCAGCAGTCCGACTTCCTACAATGAGCAGTTCTTC. The encoded protein is CASSPTSYNEQFF.

This chain uses TRBV7-6 with TRBJ1-2, with a possible D match to TRBD1 (6 bases). V gave up 3 bases and J gave up 8 bases, with 16 bases separating them. Germline values: CDR1 SGHVS, CDR2 FNYEAQ. The CDR3 extends over 14 amino acids. The CDR3 DNA reads as TGTGCCAGCAGCTTCTCAGCGAAGGACAGAGGCTACACCTTC. It specifies CASSFSAKDRGYTF.

For this clonotype: At one boundary the junction diverges from the germline segment, which might be a read error. The chain couples TRBV6-1 to TRBJ2-3; D possibly corresponds to TRBD2 (6 bases). The germline gives CDR1 MNHNS, CDR2 SASEGT. This CDR3 has 14 amino acids. Here the CDR3 DNA reads TGTGCCACCACCTTCGGGACTGCCAAACAAACTCAGTATTTC. It translates to CATTFGTAKQTQYF.

The CDR3 here is CAGRRAKNTQYF. CDR3 nucleotides: TGTGCCGGGCGCCGAGCGAAAAACACGCAGTATTTT. V usage is TRBV27 and J usage is TRBJ2-3; no reliable D call. Trimming took off 11 bases at V and 9 bases at J, with 18 bases between the two ends. Germline assignment: CDR1 MNHEY and CDR2 SMNVEV (reference sequence). The CDR3 contains 12 residues.

CDR3 residues: CASSAGRGGCGPETQYF. The CDR3 DNA sequence: TGTGCCAGCAGTGCGGGCCGAGGGGGCTGTGGGCCAGAGACCCAGTATTTT. This chain uses TRBV27 with TRBJ2-5, with 7 bases lining up with TRBD1. The J call is doubtful: the DNA matches TRBJ2-3 better. Germline V CDR1 and CDR2: MNHEY, SMNVEV (reference sequence). The CDR3 extends over 17 amino acids.

This clonotype was found many times. V gene TRBV27 combines with J gene TRBJ2-3; 7 bases are a match to TRBD1. Germline V gives CDR1 MNHEY, CDR2 SMNVEV (reference sequence). Losses at the gene ends were 5 bases for V and 2 bases for J; bases not matched to a gene: 7. The CDR3 is made up of 15 amino acids. In DNA, the CDR3 is TGTGCCAGCAGTCTTTTGACAGGGACCACAGATACGCAGTATTTT. Translating gives CASSLLTGTTDTQYF.

Comments on this clonotype: At one end the junction does not follow the germline gene, possibly because of a read error. The chain recombines TRBV12-3 or TRBV12-4 with TRBJ2-5; unclear D gene. There are 14 residues in the CDR3. CDR3 residues: CAGSVGRDLETQYF. CDR3 sequence (DNA): TGTGCGGGCAGTGTAGGCCGTGACCTAGAGACCCAGTACTTT.

The J gene is TRBJ2-5, the V gene TRBV27, with D possibly TRBD2 on 5 matching bases. The J call is in doubt because the DNA end fits TRBJ2-7 better. This CDR3 is built from 14 residues. The germline V gene encodes CDR1 MNHEY and CDR2 SMNVEV (reference sequence). This CDR3 is CASSLRGRGYEQYF. CDR3 nucleotide sequence: TGTGCCAGCAGTTTACGAGGGAGAGGCTACGAGCAGTACTTC.

This clonotype was seen only a few times. The chain has TRBV12-3 or TRBV12-4 and TRBJ1-2; TRBD1 agrees at 10 bases. The CDR3 extends over 13 amino acids. V lost 6 bases, J lost 8 bases, and 6 bases stayed unmatched. DNA for the CDR3: TGTGCCAGCAGCCCCGGACAGGGGGGAGGCTACACCTTC. This translates into CASSPGQGGGYTF.

In its sample, this clonotype was seen many times. The chain has TRBV18 and TRBJ2-3; no firm D call. The CDR3 length is 17 residues. Germline V CDR1 and CDR2: KGHSH, LQKENI. V was trimmed by 1 base and J by 4 bases, leaving 18 bases between them. The CDR3 sequence is CASSPRPITEGADTQYF. In DNA, the CDR3 is TGTGCCAGCTCACCACGGCCCATCACGGAAGGAGCAGATACGCAGTATTTT.

This clonotype was counted many times. The chain has TRBV3-1 and TRBJ2-1, with D possibly TRBD2 on 7 matching bases. CDR1 and CDR2 from the germline V gene are LGHDT and YNNKEL (reference sequence). V lost 1 base to trimming and J lost 4 bases, with 23 bases between them. This CDR3 contains 19 residues. CDR3 bases: TGTGCCAGCAGCCAAGGGGGGGGGGCTAGCGGTCTTAATTACAATGAGCAGTTCTTC. Amino acids: CASSQGGGASGLNYNEQFF.

Regarding this clonotype: One junction end disagrees with the germline gene, perhaps due to a read error. V usage is TRBV10-3 and J usage is TRBJ2-3, with D unclear. The CDR3 runs to 15 residues. CDR1 is ENHRY, CDR2 SYGVKD, per germline. The CDR3, as DNA: TGTGCCCTGGGCCTCCAGTCCGTGAGCACCGATACGCAGTTTTTT. It translates to CALGLQSVSTDTQFF.

This clonotype has a count of ten or more. The V gene is TRBV6-5, the J gene TRBJ1-2; the D is unclear. Deletions cut 0 bases from V and 5 bases from J, with 10 bases between. The V gene's germline CDR1 is MNHEY and CDR2 SVGAGI. The CDR3 consists of 14 residues. The CDR3 DNA follows: TGTGCCAGCAGTTACTCTCCCGAGTTATATGGCTACACCTTC. Its translation is CASSYSPELYGYTF.

This clonotype was recorded only once. This chain connects TRBV6-1 to TRBJ2-4, with D possibly being TRBD2 (6 bases). V lost 6 bases, J lost 10 bases, and 19 bases lay in between. CDR1 and CDR2 from the germline V gene are MNHNS and SASEGT. The CDR3 runs 14 residues. This CDR3 reads CASSFSRGREIQYF. The CDR3 DNA sequence: TGTGCCAGCAGCTTCAGCCGGGGCCGGGAGATTCAGTACTTC.

The rearrangement links TRBV6-5 to TRBJ1-1; 7 positions agree with TRBD1. The junction had 3 bases not matched to a gene; V was cut back by 0 bases and J by 2 bases. There are 15 residues in the CDR3. Looked up from germline, CDR1 is MNHEY and CDR2 is SVGAGI. CDR3 nucleotides: TGTGCCAGCAGTTACTCGAGGACAGGCAACACTGAAGCTTTCTTT. Translating gives CASSYSRTGNTEAFF.

On this clonotype itself: A junction end diverges from the germline sequence, so it may reflect a read error. The V and J genes are TRBV6-5 and TRBJ2-5, with TRBD2 identical over 7 bases. Germline V gives CDR1 MNHEY, CDR2 SVGAGI. The CDR3 covers 15 residues. CDR3 coding DNA: TGTGCCAGGAGGTACGCGGGGGACGAACAAGAGACGCAGTATTTC. Translating it yields CARRYAGDEQETQYF.

This clonotype was found many times. This chain connects TRBV6-2 or TRBV6-3 to TRBJ2-3, with 8 bases aligning to TRBD1. Trimming took 7 bases from V and 2 from J; bases not matched to a gene: 5. This CDR3 region has 14 residues. Per germline, CDR1 MNHEY and CDR2 SVGEGT. The CDR3 bases are TGTGCCAGCAAACCGGGACAGGCCACAGATACGCAGTATTTT. Its protein product is CASKPGQATDTQYF.

The CDR3 reads CASQALGTEALFF. The CDR3 nucleotides are TGTGCCAGCCAGGCTCTGGGCACTGAGGCGCTGTTTTTT. V gene TRBV27 combines with J gene TRBJ2-2, with D unresolved. Trimming took off 8 bases at V and 13 bases at J, with 20 bases between the two ends. The CDR3 covers 13 residues. CDR1 is MNHEY and CDR2 is SMNVEV in the germline V gene (reference sequence).